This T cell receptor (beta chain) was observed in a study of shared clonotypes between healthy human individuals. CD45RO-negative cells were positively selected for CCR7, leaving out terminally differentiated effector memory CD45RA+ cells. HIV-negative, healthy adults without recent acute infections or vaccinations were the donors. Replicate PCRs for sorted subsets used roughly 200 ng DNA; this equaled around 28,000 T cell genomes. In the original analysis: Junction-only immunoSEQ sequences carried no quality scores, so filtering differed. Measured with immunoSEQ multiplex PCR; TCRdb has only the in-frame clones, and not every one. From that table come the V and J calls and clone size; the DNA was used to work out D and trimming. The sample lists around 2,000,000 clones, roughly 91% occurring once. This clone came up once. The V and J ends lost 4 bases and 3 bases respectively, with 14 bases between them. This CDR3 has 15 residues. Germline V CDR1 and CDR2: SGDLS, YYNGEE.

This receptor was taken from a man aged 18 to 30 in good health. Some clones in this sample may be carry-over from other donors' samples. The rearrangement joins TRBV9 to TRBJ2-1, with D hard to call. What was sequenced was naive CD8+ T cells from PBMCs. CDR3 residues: CASSPESSLYNEQFF. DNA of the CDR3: TGTGCCAGCAGCCCCGAGTCTAGTCTCTACAATGAGCAGTTCTTC.